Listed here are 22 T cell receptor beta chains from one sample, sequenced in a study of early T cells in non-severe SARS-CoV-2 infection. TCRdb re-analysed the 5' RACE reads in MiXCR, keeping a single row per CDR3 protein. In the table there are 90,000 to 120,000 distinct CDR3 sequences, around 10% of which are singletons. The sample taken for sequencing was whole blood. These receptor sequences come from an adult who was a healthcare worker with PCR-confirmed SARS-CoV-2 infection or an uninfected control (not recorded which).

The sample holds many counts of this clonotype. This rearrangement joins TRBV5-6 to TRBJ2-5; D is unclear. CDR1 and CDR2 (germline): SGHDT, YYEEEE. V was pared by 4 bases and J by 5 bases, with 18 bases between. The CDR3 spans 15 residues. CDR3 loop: CASSPTTRIGETQYF. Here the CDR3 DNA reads TGTGCCAGCAGCCCCACCACGAGGATTGGGGAGACCCAGTACTTC.

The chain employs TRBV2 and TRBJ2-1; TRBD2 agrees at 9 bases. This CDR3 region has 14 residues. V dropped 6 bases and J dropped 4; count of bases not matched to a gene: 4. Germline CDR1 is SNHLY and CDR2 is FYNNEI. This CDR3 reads CASRTSGQYNEQFF. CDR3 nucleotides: TGTGCCAGCAGGACTAGCGGCCAATACAATGAGCAGTTCTTC.

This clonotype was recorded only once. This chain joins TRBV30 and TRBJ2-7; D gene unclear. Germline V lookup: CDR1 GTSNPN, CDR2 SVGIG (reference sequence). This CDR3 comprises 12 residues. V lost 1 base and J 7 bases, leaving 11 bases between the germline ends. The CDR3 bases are TGTGCCTGGAGTGAAGGGCCCCGGGAGCAGTACTTC. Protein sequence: CAWSEGPREQYF.

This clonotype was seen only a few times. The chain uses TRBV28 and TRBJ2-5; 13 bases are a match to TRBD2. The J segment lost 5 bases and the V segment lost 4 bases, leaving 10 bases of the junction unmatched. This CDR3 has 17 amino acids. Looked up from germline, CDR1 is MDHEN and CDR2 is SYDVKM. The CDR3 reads CASSSGTSGTGRETQYF. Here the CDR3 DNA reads TGTGCCAGCAGTTCCGGGACTAGCGGGACCGGGAGGGAGACCCAGTACTTC.

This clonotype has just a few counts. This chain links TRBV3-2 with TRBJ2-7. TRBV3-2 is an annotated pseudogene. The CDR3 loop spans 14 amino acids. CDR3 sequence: CASSQDGQVYEQYF. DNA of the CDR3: TGTGCCAGCAGCCAAGATGGGCAGGTGTACGAGCAGTACTTC.

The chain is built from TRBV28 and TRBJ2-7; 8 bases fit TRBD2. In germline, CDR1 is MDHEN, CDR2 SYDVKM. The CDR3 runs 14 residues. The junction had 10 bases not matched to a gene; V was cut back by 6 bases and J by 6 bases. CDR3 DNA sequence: TGTGCCAGCAGGGACCCAGCGGGAGCAGGCGAGCAGTACTTC. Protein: CASRDPAGAGEQYF. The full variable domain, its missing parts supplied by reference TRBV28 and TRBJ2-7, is DVKVTQSSRYLVKRTGEKVFLECVQDMDHENMFWYRQDPGLGLRLIYFSYDVKMKEKGDIPEGYSVSREKKERFSLILESASTNQTSMYLCASRDPAGAGEQYFGPGTRLTVT.

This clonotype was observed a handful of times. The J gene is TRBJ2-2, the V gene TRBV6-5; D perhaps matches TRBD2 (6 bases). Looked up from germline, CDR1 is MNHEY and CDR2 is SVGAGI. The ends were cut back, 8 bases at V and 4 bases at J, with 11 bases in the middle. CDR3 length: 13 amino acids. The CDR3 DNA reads TGTGCCAGCTCCCCGGGGGTCACCGGGGAGCTGTTTTTT. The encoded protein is CASSPGVTGELFF.

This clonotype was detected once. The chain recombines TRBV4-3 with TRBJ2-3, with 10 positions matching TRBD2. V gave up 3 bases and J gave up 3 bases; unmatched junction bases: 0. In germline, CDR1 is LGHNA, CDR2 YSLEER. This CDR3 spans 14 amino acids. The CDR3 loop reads CASSQGLATDTQYF. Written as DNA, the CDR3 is TGCGCCAGCAGCCAGGGACTAGCGACAGATACGCAGTATTTT.

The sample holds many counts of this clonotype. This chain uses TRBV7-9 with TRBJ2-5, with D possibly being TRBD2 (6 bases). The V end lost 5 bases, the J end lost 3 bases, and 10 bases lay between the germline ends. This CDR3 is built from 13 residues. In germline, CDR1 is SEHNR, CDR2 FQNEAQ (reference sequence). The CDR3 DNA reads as TGTGCCAGCAGCCCATGGAGGGAAGAGACCCAGTACTTC. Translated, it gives CASSPWREETQYF.

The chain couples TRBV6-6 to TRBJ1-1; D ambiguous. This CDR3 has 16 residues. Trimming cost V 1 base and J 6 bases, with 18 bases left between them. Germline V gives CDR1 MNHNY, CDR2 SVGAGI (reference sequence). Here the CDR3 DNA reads TGTGCCAGCAGTTACTTGTACAGCGTAGCAGGCGCTGAAGCTTTCTTT. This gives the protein CASSYLYSVAGAEAFF.

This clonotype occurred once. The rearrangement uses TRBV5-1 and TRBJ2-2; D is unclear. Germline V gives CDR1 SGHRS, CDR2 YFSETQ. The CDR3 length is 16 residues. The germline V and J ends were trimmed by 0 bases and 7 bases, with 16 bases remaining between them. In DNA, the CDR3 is TGCGCCAGCAGCTTGGGGGAACCATTAACCGGCGGGGAGCTGTTTTTT. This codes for CASSLGEPLTGGELFF.

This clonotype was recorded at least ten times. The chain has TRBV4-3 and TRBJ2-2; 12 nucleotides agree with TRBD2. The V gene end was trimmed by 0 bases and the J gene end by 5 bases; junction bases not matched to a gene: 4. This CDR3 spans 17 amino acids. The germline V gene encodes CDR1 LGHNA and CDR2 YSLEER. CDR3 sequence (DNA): TGCGCCAGCAGCCAAGAACTAGCGGGAGGTGGAACCGGGGAGCTGTTTTTT. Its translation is CASSQELAGGGTGELFF.

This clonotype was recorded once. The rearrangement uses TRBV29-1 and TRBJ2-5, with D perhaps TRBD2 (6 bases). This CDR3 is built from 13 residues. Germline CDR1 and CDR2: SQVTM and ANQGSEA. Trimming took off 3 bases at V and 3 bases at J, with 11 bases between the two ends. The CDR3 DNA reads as TGCAGCGTTGACGGGGGTGAGGAAGAGACCCAGTACTTC. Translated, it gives CSVDGGEEETQYF.

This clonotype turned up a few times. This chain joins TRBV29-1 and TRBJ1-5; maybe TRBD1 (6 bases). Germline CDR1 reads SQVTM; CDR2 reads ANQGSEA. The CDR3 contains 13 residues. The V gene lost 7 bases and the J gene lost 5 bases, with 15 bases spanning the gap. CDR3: CSARGGGDQPQHF. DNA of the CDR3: TGCAGCGCCCGGGGGGGGGGCGATCAGCCCCAGCATTTT.

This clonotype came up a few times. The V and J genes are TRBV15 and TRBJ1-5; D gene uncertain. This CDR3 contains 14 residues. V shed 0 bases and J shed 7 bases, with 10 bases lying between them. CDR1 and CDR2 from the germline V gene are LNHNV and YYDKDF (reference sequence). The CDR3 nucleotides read TGTGCCACCAGCAGAGACCCAGGCGCACAGCCCCAGCATTTT. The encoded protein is CATSRDPGAQPQHF.

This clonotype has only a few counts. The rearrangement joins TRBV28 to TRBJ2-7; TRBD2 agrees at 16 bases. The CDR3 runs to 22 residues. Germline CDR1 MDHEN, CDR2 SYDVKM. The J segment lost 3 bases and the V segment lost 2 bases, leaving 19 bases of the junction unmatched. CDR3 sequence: CASSLAQVWGLAGGSPLYEQYF. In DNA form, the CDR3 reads TGTGCCAGCAGTTTAGCCCAGGTCTGGGGACTAGCGGGAGGGTCGCCGCTCTACGAGCAGTACTTC.

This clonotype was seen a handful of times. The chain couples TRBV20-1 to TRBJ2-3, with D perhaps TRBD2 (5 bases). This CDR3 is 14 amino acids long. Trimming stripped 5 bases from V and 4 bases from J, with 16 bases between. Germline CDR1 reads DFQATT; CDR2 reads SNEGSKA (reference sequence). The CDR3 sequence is CSAPDPKGADTQYF. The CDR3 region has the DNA TGCAGTGCTCCGGACCCGAAGGGAGCAGATACGCAGTATTTT.

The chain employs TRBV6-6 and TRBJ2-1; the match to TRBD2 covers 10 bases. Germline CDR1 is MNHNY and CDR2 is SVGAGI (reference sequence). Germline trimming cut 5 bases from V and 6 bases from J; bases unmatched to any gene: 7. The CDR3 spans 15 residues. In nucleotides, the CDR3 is TGTGCCAGCAGTGGTCTAGCGGGAGCGGGCAATGAGCAGTTCTTC. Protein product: CASSGLAGAGNEQFF.

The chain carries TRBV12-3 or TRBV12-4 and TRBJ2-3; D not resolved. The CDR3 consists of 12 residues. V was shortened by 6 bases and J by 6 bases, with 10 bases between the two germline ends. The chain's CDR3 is CASRRGGDTQYF. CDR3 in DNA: TGTGCCAGCAGGCGAGGTGGGGATACGCAGTATTTT.

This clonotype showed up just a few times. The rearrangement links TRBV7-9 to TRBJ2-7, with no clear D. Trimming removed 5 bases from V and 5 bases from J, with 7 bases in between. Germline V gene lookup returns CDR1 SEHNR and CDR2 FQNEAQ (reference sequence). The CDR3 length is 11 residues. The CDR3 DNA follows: TGTGCCAGCAGCCAAACTGACGAGCAGTACTTC. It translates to CASSQTDEQYF.

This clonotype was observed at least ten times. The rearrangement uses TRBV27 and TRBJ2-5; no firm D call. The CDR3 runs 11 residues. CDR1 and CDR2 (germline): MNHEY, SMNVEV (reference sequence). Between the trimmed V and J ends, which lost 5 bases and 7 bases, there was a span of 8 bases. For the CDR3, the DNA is TGTGCCAGCAGTCACGAAGGGACCCAGTACTTC. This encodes CASSHEGTQYF.

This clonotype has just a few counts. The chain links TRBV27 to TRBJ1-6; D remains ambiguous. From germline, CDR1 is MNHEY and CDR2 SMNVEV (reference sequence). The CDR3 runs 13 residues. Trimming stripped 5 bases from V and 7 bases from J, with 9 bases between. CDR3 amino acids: CASSLTANSPLHF. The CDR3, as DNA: TGTGCCAGCAGTCTCACAGCGAATTCACCCCTCCACTTT.